This TCR beta chain was identified in a study of blood T cell repertoires in COVID-19. Overall study: From T cells, B-cell-depleted T cells, or PBMCs came the material, which was cDNA or gDNA.

This CDR3 has 15 amino acids. The germline V and J ends were trimmed by 0 bases and 0 bases, with 8 bases remaining between them. CDR1 is SGHRS, CDR2 YFSETQ, per germline. In the original analysis: Nucleated cell number was recorded as an estimate derived from reference gene primer amplification. TCRdb's table, derived via immunoSEQ multiplex PCR, lists solely in-frame clones and lacks some. The D gene and trimming were derived from the DNA, and the V and J assignments and clone size from that table. The profile shows about 260,000 clones, approximately 91% of them singletons. The sequencing sample was made of peripheral blood. The receptor comes from a human donor in a cohort sampled during active COVID-19. This chain links TRBV5-1 with TRBJ2-3; a possible D gene is TRBD2 (6 bases). CDR3 nucleotides: TGCGCCAGCAGCTTGGACGGGACTAGCACAGATACGCAGTATTTT. The encoded protein is CASSLDGTSTDTQYF.